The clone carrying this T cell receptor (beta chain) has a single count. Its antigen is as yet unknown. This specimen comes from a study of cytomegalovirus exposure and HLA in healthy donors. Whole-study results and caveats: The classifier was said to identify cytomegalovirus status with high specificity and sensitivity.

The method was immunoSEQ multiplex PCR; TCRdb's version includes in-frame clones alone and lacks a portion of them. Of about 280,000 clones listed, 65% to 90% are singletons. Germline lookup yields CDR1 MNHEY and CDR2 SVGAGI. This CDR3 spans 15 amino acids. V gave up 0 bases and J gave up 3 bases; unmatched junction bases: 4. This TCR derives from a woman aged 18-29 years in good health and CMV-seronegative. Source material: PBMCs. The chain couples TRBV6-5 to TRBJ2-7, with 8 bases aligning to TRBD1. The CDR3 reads CASSYSGQVDYEQYF. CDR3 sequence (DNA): TGTGCCAGCAGTTACTCGGGACAGGTGGACTACGAGCAGTACTTC.